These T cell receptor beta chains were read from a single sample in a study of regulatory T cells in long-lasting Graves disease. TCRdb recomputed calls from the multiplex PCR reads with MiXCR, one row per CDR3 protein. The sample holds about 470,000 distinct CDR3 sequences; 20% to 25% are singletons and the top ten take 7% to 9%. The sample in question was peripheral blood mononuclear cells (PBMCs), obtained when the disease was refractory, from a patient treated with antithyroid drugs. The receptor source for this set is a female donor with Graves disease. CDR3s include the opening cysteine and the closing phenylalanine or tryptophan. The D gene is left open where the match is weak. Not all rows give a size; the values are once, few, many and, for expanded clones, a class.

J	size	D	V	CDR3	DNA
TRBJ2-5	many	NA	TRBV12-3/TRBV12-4	CASSFEETQYF	TGTGCCAGCAGCTTTGAGGAGACCCAGTACTTC
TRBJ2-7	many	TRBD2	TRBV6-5	CASSYFSTSGTYEQYF	TGTGCCAGCAGTTACTTCTCAACTAGCGGGACTTACGAGCAGTACTTC
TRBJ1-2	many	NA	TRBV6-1	CASSVRDIDGYTF	TGTGCCAGCAGCGTCCGAGACATCGATGGCTACACCTTC
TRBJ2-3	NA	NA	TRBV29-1	CSVLGFQVSDTQYF	TGCAGCGTTCTAGGGTTTCAAGTCTCAGATACGCAGTATTTT
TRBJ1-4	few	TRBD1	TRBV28	CASTPGQGNEKLYF	TGTGCCAGCACACCGGGACAGGGTAATGAAAAACTGTATTTT
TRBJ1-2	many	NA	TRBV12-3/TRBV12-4	CASSLGGALGYTF	TGTGCCAGCAGTTTAGGGGGGGCTTTGGGCTACACCTTC
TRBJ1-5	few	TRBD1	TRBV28	CASKPDRGGNQPQHF	TGTGCCAGCAAGCCCGACAGGGGGGGTAATCAGCCCCAGCATTTT
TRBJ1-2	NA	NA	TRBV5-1	CASSTRQGIFYGYTF	TGCGCCAGCAGCACTAGGCAGGGAATCTTTTACGGCTACACCTTC
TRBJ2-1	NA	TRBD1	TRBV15	CATSWPGQGINEQFF	TGTGCCACCAGCTGGCCGGGACAGGGTATCAATGAGCAGTTCTTC
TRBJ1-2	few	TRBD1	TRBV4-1	CASSQPRDRASNFGYTF	TGCGCCAGCAGCCAGCCCCGGGACAGGGCCTCAAACTTCGGCTACACCTTC
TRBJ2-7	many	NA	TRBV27	CASGPGEGESSYEQYF	TGTGCCAGCGGGCCCGGCGAGGGTGAGAGCTCCTACGAGCAGTACTTC
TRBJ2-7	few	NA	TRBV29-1	CSVEDREGAVYF	TGCAGCGTTGAAGATCGGGAGGGGGCCGTGTACTTC
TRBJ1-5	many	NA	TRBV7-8	CASSSPGSPQHF	TGTGCCAGCAGCTCCCCGGGGTCGCCCCAGCATTTT
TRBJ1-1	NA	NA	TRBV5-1	CASSPPGHRNTEAFF	TGCGCCAGCAGCCCCCCGGGACACCGGAACACTGAAGCTTTCTTT
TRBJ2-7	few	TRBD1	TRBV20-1	CSARDSSSYEQYF	TGCAGTGCTCGGGACAGTAGCTCCTACGAGCAGTACTTC
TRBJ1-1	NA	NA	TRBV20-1	CSARVRTDTNTEAFF	TGCAGTGCTAGAGTCCGGACAGATACGAACACTGAAGCTTTCTTT
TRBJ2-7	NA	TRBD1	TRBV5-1	CASRPQTGGSSYEQYF	TGCGCCAGCAGACCGCAGACAGGGGGAAGCTCCTACGAGCAGTACTTC
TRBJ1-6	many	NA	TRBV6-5	CASSYLGSPLHF	TGTGCCAGCAGTTACTTGGGATCACCCCTCCACTTT
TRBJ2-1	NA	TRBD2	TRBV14	CASSPRTSGSSPFYF	TGTGCCAGCAGCCCAAGGACTAGCGGGAGCTCCCCATTCTACTTC
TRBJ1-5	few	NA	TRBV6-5	CASSYSDRRPNQPQHF	TGTGCCAGCAGTTACTCGGACAGAAGGCCCAATCAGCCCCAGCATTTT
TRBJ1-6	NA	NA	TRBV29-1	CSVEAGPARTLHF	TGCAGCGTTGAAGCTGGGCCGGCTCGGACCCTCCACTTT
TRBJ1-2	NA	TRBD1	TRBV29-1	CSVERQGHGYTF	TGCAGCGTAGAGAGACAGGGTCATGGCTACACCTTC
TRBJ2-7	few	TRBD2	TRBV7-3	CASSLTGAGPGIEQYF	TGTGCCAGCAGCTTAACGGGAGCGGGACCGGGAATTGAGCAGTACTTC
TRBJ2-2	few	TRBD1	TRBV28	CASTYRGENGELFF	TGTGCCAGCACCTACAGGGGGGAAAACGGGGAGCTGTTTTTT
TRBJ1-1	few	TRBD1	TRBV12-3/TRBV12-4	CASSLGTGGLTEAFF	TGTGCCAGCAGTTTGGGGACAGGGGGCTTAACTGAAGCTTTCTTT
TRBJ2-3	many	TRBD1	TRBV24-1	CATSDQTGWMTDTQYF	TGTGCCACCAGTGACCAGACAGGGTGGATGACAGATACGCAGTATTTT
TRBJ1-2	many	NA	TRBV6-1	CASTLAGSSGYTF	TGTGCCAGCACGCTTGCAGGGAGTAGTGGCTACACCTTC
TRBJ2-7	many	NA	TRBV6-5	CASSYVRESGEQYF	TGTGCCAGCAGTTACGTGAGGGAGAGTGGCGAGCAGTACTTC
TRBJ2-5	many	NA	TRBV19	CASSIGLRQETQYF	TGTGCCAGTAGTATAGGTCTGCGACAAGAGACCCAGTACTTC
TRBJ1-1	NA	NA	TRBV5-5	CASSPWTNTEAFF	TGTGCCAGCAGCCCCTGGACAAACACTGAAGCTTTCTTT
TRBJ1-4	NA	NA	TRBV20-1	CSARDYEDSNEKLFF	TGCAGTGCTAGAGATTACGAGGACAGTAATGAAAAACTGTTTTTT
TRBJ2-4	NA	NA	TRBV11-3	CASSLVGGGQVLQYF	TGTGCCAGCAGCTTAGTGGGGGGCGGACAGGTCCTTCAGTACTTC
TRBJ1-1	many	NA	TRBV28	CASSLQDSEAFF	TGTGCCAGCAGTTTACAGGATTCTGAGGCTTTCTTT
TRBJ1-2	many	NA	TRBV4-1	CASRRDEAFHGYTF	TGCGCCAGCAGGCGAGATGAGGCATTTCATGGCTACACCTTC
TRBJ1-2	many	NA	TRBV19	CASSVLEVVGKGYTF	TGTGCCAGTAGTGTGCTGGAAGTGGTTGGAAAGGGCTACACCTTC